This section outlines one TCR beta chain sequence together with its context. Its target is not known. The data belong to a study of cytomegalovirus exposure and HLA in healthy donors. Whole-study findings and limits: From TCR beta sequences, most subjects' HLA-A and HLA-B alleles were reportedly predicted accurately. Common viral pathogens seemed to be connected with several of the most significant clusters, according to a later analysis. In vitro checks showed that a few CMV-associated chains really do target CMV antigens.

The PCR employed 60 Vbeta primers together with 13 Jbeta primers. The protocol was immunoSEQ multiplex PCR, while the TCRdb copy is restricted to in-frame clones and leaves out a portion. The profile shows about 120,000 clones, 17% of them singletons. The specimen sequenced was PBMCs. The receptor's source is a female donor in good health and CMV-seropositive.

The CDR3 sequence: CASSQPSLNNEQFF. CDR3 DNA: TGCGCCAGCAGCCAACCGTCCCTTAACAATGAGCAGTTCTTC. The gene calls are TRBV4-1 and TRBJ2-1; D is ambiguous. V gave up 2 bases and J gave up 5 bases, with 10 bases separating them. Germline V lookup: CDR1 MGHRA, CDR2 YSYEKL. The CDR3 has 14 amino acids.